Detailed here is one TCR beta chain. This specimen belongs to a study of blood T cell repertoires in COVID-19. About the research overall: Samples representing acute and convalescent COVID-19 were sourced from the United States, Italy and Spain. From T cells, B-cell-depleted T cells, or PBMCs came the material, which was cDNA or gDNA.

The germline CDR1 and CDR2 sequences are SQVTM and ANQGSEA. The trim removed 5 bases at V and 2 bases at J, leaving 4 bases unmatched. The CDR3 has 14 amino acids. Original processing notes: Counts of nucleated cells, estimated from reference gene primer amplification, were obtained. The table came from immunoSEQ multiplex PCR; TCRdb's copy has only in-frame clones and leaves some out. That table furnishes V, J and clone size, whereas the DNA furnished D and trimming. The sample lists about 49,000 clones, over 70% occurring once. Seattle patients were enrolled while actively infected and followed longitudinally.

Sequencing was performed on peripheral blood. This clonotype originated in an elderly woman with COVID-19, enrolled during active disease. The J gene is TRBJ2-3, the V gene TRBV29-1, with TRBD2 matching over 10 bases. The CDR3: CSVKLAGHTDTQYF. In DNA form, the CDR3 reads TGCAGCGTTAAACTAGCGGGGCACACAGATACGCAGTATTTT.